This TCR beta chain came from a study of regulatory T cells in long-lasting Graves disease. Findings and caveats of the study: Having only a small sample size may have limited accuracy.

Time point indicated: newly diagnosed GD, antithyroid drugs for less than 3 months. The TCR library was made from RNA extracted from PBMCs. According to the study, TCR beta libraries were built with iRepertoire HTBI primers and CDR3-region Arm-PCR. TCRdb re-called the multiplex PCR reads with MiXCR, one entry per CDR3 protein. The sample lists 240,000 or so distinct CDR3 sequences, 20% to 25% seen once, with 14% in the top ten. This clonotype was seen at least ten times. What it binds is not known. The source is a female donor with Graves disease. The sample in question was peripheral blood mononuclear cells (PBMCs), obtained at new diagnosis, from a patient treated with antithyroid drugs.

The CDR3 DNA follows: TGTGCCAGCAGGAAGGACAGGACAAACACCGGGGAGCTGTTTTTT. Its translation: CASRKDRTNTGELFF. The V gene is TRBV2, the J gene TRBJ2-2; 7 bases match TRBD1. V gave up 6 bases and J gave up 2 bases; unmatched junction bases: 6. Germline CDR1 and CDR2: SNHLY and FYNNEI. This CDR3 contains 15 residues.